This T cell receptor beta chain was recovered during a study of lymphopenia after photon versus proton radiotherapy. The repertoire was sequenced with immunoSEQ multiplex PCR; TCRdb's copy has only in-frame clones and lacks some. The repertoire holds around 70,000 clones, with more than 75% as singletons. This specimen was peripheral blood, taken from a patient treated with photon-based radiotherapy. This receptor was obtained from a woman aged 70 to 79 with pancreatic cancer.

The CDR3 DNA reads as TGTGCCAGTAGTGTGGGACTACATAGCAATGAGCAGTTCTTC. Encoded protein: CASSVGLHSNEQFF. The chain carries TRBV19 and TRBJ2-1; TRBD2 agrees at 7 bases. CDR3 length: 14 residues. J was trimmed by 6 bases and V by 5 bases; bases with no gene match: 7. CDR1 LNHDA and CDR2 SQIVND come from the germline V gene (reference sequence).